This entry lists 8 T cell receptor beta chains sequenced from one sample in a study of response to subunit inactivated influenza vaccine. TCRdb re-called the RT-PCR reads with MiXCR, one entry per CDR3 protein. Here the sample spans roughly 700,000 distinct CDR3 sequences, around 16% being singletons. Sequencing was performed on PBMCs from blood, taken about 12 days after vaccination. Receptor source: a man in his fifties or sixties who received an inactivated influenza vaccine.

In this sample, this clonotype turned up a few times. The CDR3 spells CSARDWGGYNEQFF. DNA for the CDR3: TGCAGTGCTAGAGATTGGGGGGGTTACAATGAGCAGTTCTTC. The gene calls are TRBV20-1 and TRBJ2-1; TRBD2 aligns across 7 bases. The CDR3 has 14 amino acids. The trim removed 0 bases at V and 4 bases at J, leaving 3 bases unmatched. Germline CDR1 DFQATT, CDR2 SNEGSKA (reference sequence).

This clonotype was observed a handful of times. V and J are TRBV20-1 and TRBJ2-3, with TRBD2 matching 14 bases. Germline trimming cut 4 bases from V and 4 bases from J; bases unmatched to any gene: 7. This CDR3 is 16 amino acids long. Per the germline V gene, CDR1 is DFQATT and CDR2 is SNEGSKA (reference sequence). The CDR3 DNA is TGCAGTGCTACCGGGACTAGCGGGAGAGTTTCAGATACGCAGTATTTT. This sequence encodes CSATGTSGRVSDTQYF.

Points on this clonotype: One end of the junction fails to match germline, which may point to a read error. The chain links TRBV20-1 to TRBJ1-2; 7 bases map to TRBD1. The germline gives CDR1 DFQATT, CDR2 SNEGSKA (reference sequence). The CDR3 extends over 13 amino acids. The CDR3 nucleotides read TGCAGTGCCAGAGGGGGCAGGACCGGTGGCTACACCTTC. Its translation is CSARGGRTGGYTF.

The sample holds a few counts of this clonotype. V is TRBV30 and J is TRBJ2-5, with D uncertain. Germline CDR1 reads GTSNPN; CDR2 reads SVGIG (reference sequence). The CDR3 spans 13 residues. V lost 2 bases, J lost 5 bases, and 12 bases lay in between. Written as DNA, the CDR3 is TGTGCCTGGAGTCACCACCAAGGCGAGACCCAGTACTTC. This codes for CAWSHHQGETQYF. The complete variable domain, with remaining parts taken from reference TRBV30 and TRBJ2-5, reads SQTIHQWPATLVQPVGSPLSLECTVEGTSNPNLYWYRQAAGRGLQLLFYSVGIGQISSEVPQNLSASRPQDRQFILSSKKLLLSDSGFYLCAWSHHQGETQYFGPGTRLLVL.

This clonotype was detected a few times. This sequence joins TRBV9 and TRBJ2-5, with a possible D match to TRBD2 (7 bases). V lost 4 bases and J 4 bases, leaving 20 bases between the germline ends. The CDR3 contains 16 residues. Germline assignment: CDR1 SGDLS and CDR2 YYNGEE. The CDR3 DNA follows: TGTGCCAGCAGCCCACCCGAGGGGGGGCTCAGAGAGACCCAGTACTTC. Protein sequence: CASSPPEGGLRETQYF.

This clonotype was seen a handful of times. The chain combines TRBV11-2 with TRBJ2-7; 11 bases are a match to TRBD2. Germline CDR1 and CDR2: SGHAT and FQNNGV. The CDR3 has 16 amino acids. J was trimmed by 1 base and V by 4 bases; bases with no gene match: 6. The CDR3, as DNA: TGTGCCAGCAGCTACTCTAGCGGGGGGACGTCCTACGAGCAGTACTTC. It yields the protein CASSYSSGGTSYEQYF.

The rearrangement links TRBV12-3 or TRBV12-4 to TRBJ1-2; 9 bases are shared with TRBD1. The CDR3 is made up of 13 amino acids. The J segment lost 8 bases and the V segment lost 5 bases, leaving 6 bases of the junction unmatched. The CDR3 is CASSPQGAAGYTF. For the CDR3, the DNA is TGTGCCAGCAGTCCACAGGGGGCTGCAGGCTACACCTTC.

CDR3 residues: CSASATGDYEQYF. The CDR3 nucleotides are TGCAGTGCGAGCGCCACAGGGGACTACGAGCAGTACTTC. The J gene is TRBJ2-7, the V gene TRBV20-1; TRBD1 matches at 7 bases. CDR1 and CDR2 (germline): DFQATT, SNEGSKA (reference sequence). J gave up 3 bases and V 6 bases, and 8 bases lay outside the gene matches. The CDR3 loop spans 13 amino acids.